This T cell receptor beta chain was obtained from a study of shared clonotypes between healthy human individuals (dated by TCRdb to about 2020). Regarding the research as a whole: A couple of women and three men aged 18 to 49 years were included in the cohort. For each donor, three plates each were used for CD4 naive and CD4 memory, two plates were used for CD8 naive, and one plate was used for CD8 memory. To increase sequencing depth and limit assay-specific biases, TCR repertoire library preparation and sequencing were carried out by different laboratories using diverse techniques. To estimate repertoire size and how much clonotypes are shared between individuals, the study performed deep sequencing of blood TCR repertoires from a few healthy adults. Per donor, leukapheresis produced somewhere between about 0.8 and 9 billion PBMCs.

On this clone: Its antigen is unknown. No quality values exist for individual bases; no much larger clone is one base distant.

The paper as a whole reports these results and caveats: The small number of donors limited the genetic and exposure-history diversity represented. Sharing across a few donors was observed for approximately 5% of naive CD4, around 3.5% of naive CD8, 2% to 2.5% of memory CD4, and around 0.4% of memory CD8 clonotypes. Rarefaction of sorted-subset datasets indicated incomplete sequencing despite the large sequencing depth. Sampling was restricted to blood, and TCR repertoires in tissues likely differ from the TCR repertoires found in blood. Naive subsets generally had larger estimated clonotype richness than memory subsets did. Pairwise subsampling led to the expectation that sequencing depth would affect the degree of clonotype sharing among donors. Compared with non-shared clonotypes, the clonotypes found in all four sorted-subset donors had higher generation probabilities.

TCR CDR3 regions were amplified from genomic DNA by multiplex PCR using the deep immunoSEQ assay. Genomic DNA extracted from each cell subset was distributed evenly over all wells of several immunoSEQ 96-well plates, and each plate served as one replicate. For sorted subsets, each replicate PCR was loaded with 200 to 250 ng genomic DNA, equivalent to 30,000 or so T cell genomes. Purified libraries were quantified with a Qubit 3.0 fluorometer, sized on a Bioanalyzer 2100, and re-quantified with the KAPA Library Quantification kit. Every immunoSEQ 96-well plate was sequenced on a dedicated single-read 150-cycle Illumina NextSeq 550 flow cell. Per the authors' processing: Because the immunoSEQ output held only junctional sequences and lacked quality scores, the filtering could not match the filtering applied to full-length reads. To assign V/J genes and CDR3, sequences were annotated against IMGT germline references using PyIR, a Python wrapper for IgBLAST v1.9. Reads with weak V/J assignments (E-value above 1e-6), missing CDR3, stop codons, out-of-frame junctions, or ambiguous translated residues were removed. V3J clonotypes were defined as sequences sharing an identical inferred V gene, J gene, and CDR3 amino acid sequence. To compute the percentage overlap between repertoires, the number of shared unique clonotypes was divided by the size of the smaller repertoire. Richness of each repertoire was evaluated using RTK rarefaction, the Chao1 estimator, and Recon v2.1 estimates of unobserved clonotypes. For all TCRbeta clonotypes obtained by the gDNA method from several donors, generation probabilities were computed with OLGA. The table was pulled from immuneACCESS by TCRdb, which kept in-frame rearrangements only. Such tables lose some clones; where checked, under half of the loss comes from unresolved V genes, and the rest has no known cause. The V and J calls and clone size are taken from that table; D and trimming were inferred from the DNA. In all, the sample holds about 600,000 clones, and around 97% of those were seen once. The ten largest account for about 0.057% of the sample.

The donors were healthy, HIV-negative adults who had no recently reported acute infections or vaccinations. Every donor was a Caucasian adult living in Nashville, Tennessee, USA. Magnetic negative selection was used to enrich CD4+ T cells, after which naive cells were positively selected on CD45RA and the negative fraction became the memory subset. Blood was obtained by leukapheresis, after which PBMCs were separated by Ficoll-Histopaque density gradient centrifugation and cryopreserved in liquid nitrogen vapor phase. Purity and quantity of every magnetically sorted T cell population were checked by analytical flow cytometry. Genomic DNA was isolated from every sorted fraction and measured by UV absorbance on a Nanodrop 2000c. The sequenced sample was naive CD4+ T cells sorted from blood. This specimen's cell subset or site label, per the study, means: CD45RA+ positively selected. This sequence was found in a woman aged 25 to 39 in good health.

The CDR3: CASSAPPYNEQFF. The DNA sequence is as follows: TGTGCCAGCTCAGCTCCTCCCTACAATGAGCAGTTCTTC. The V and J genes are TRBV18 and TRBJ2-1; no D gene can be assigned with confidence. Inclusive of the bounding cysteine and phenylalanine, the CDR3 is 13 residues long. Kept here is only the CDR3 DNA, which spans 39 bases and is read in frame from base 1. CDR1 KGHSH and CDR2 LQKENI are derived from the germline V gene. V loses 5 bases of germline sequence and J loses 2 bases, and the interval between the two ends is 7 bases.